This T cell receptor beta chain was identified during a study of CD8 T cells in Susac syndrome. General study points: The number of individuals included in the study's TCR sequencing and HLA analysis was acknowledged as relatively small.

The recently defined diagnostic criteria for definite or probable disease were met by the Susac syndrome patients. TEMRA cells were FACS-enriched, unlike CD8+ and CD4+ T cells, which were negatively isolated. As to this clonotype: Antigen specificity is unknown.

Reverse transcription used roughly 0.45 to 1 ug RNA and random hexamers. Amplification of TCR beta CDR3 by immunoSEQ multiplex PCR spanned 54 Vbeta and 13 Jbeta. Each CDR3 protein gets one entry after TCRdb re-called the immunoSEQ multiplex PCR reads with MiXCR. The table records 100,000 to 150,000 distinct CDR3 sequences, around 94% of them present only once. Sequenced: CD8+ T cells from PBMCs. This receptor was obtained from a human donor with Susac syndrome.

DNA of the CDR3: TGTGCCAGCAGCTTGGGGACTAGCGGGAGCTCCTACGAGCAGTACTTC. It yields the protein CASSLGTSGSSYEQYF. The rearrangement links TRBV7-2 to TRBJ2-7; TRBD2 matches at 14 bases. Germline V lookup: CDR1 SGHTA, CDR2 FQGNSA. The CDR3 has 16 amino acids. V shed 3 bases and J 0 bases; nucleotides not matched to a gene: 1.